The 17 T cell receptor beta chains below come from one sample, sequenced in a study of cytomegalovirus exposure and HLA in healthy donors. The PCR ran on 60 Vbeta and 13 Jbeta primers. Generated by immunoSEQ multiplex PCR, the TCRdb table keeps only in-frame clones and is missing some. The table has fewer than 250,000 clones, over 80% seen once. The sample taken for sequencing was PBMCs. The receptors derive from a woman aged 45 to 65 in good health and CMV-seropositive.

This rearrangement joins TRBV23-1 to TRBJ2-7, with D possibly being TRBD2 (6 bases). TRBV23-1 counts as an open reading frame of uncertain function. V shed 2 bases and J shed 2 bases, with 28 bases lying between them. The CDR3 runs 20 residues. The CDR3 coding sequence is TGCGCCAGCAGTCAACCCAAAAACCGGGACGTACAAGCGGGCCCCTACGAGCAGTACTTC. Translation gives CASSQPKNRDVQAGPYEQYF.

The chain employs TRBV15 and TRBJ1-1; 9 nucleotides agree with TRBD1. The CDR3 consists of 15 residues. Trimming took 1 base from V and 4 from J; bases not matched to a gene: 4. Germline V CDR1 and CDR2: LNHNV, YYDKDF (reference sequence). The CDR3 coding sequence is TGTGCCACCAGCAGAGGGGGGACAGGGACCACTGAAGCTTTCTTT. It specifies CATSRGGTGTTEAFF. The full variable domain, its missing parts supplied by reference TRBV15 and TRBJ1-1, is DAMVIQNPRYQVTQFGKPVTLSCSQTLNHNVMYWYQQKSSQAPKLLFHYYDKDFNNEADTPDNFQSRRPNTSFCFLDIRSPGLGDTAMYLCATSRGGTGTTEAFFGQGTRLTVV.

This clone was recorded once. This chain connects TRBV5-6 to TRBJ2-1; D is unresolved. The CDR3 contains 18 residues. The V gene lost 3 bases and the J gene lost 0 bases, with 19 bases spanning the gap. The germline V gene encodes CDR1 SGHDT and CDR2 YYEEEE. Written as DNA, the CDR3 is TGTGCCAGCAGCTCCAATGGGCTCAGGCAATTCTCCTACAATGAGCAGTTCTTC. Translation gives CASSSNGLRQFSYNEQFF.

The chain recombines TRBV6-6 with TRBJ1-2; tentatively, D is TRBD1 (5 bases). Germline V gives CDR1 MNHNY, CDR2 SVGAGI (reference sequence). The CDR3 extends over 13 amino acids. V was shortened by 6 bases and J by 1 base, with 9 bases between the two germline ends. The CDR3 DNA follows: TGTGCCAGCAGGCAGACAGTTAACTATGGCTACACCTTC. Protein: CASRQTVNYGYTF.

The chain couples TRBV13 to TRBJ1-1; 10 bases are a match to TRBD1. Germline assignment: CDR1 PRHDT and CDR2 FYEKMQ (reference sequence). This CDR3 is 14 amino acids long. J gave up 4 bases and V 5 bases, and 4 bases lay outside the gene matches. In DNA form, the CDR3 reads TGTGCCAGCAGCGCGGACAGGGGGTTCACTGAAGCTTTCTTT. This codes for CASSADRGFTEAFF.

The CDR3 spells CASSILPGQNTEAFF. In DNA, the CDR3 is TGTGCCAGTAGTATACTACCGGGACAAAACACTGAAGCTTTCTTT. The rearrangement joins TRBV19 to TRBJ1-1, with a weak D call TRBD1 (6 bases). The CDR3 is 15 residues long. The germline gives CDR1 LNHDA, CDR2 SQIVND (reference sequence). V lost 2 bases and J 2 bases, leaving 12 bases between the germline ends.

V usage is TRBV29-1 and J usage is TRBJ2-1; D is perhaps TRBD2 (6 bases). Germline V gene data show CDR1 as SQVTM and CDR2 as ANQGSEA. V gave up 4 bases and J gave up 2 bases, with 12 bases separating them. The CDR3 spans 14 residues. CDR3 sequence (DNA): TGCAGCGTTGTAGGCGGGGCCCCCTACAATGAGCAGTTCTTC. Its translation: CSVVGGAPYNEQFF.

This clone was seen a few times. This chain links TRBV4-3 with TRBJ1-1, with D uncertain. V was trimmed by 0 bases and J by 2 bases, leaving 10 bases between them. The length of the CDR3 is 15 residues. CDR1 is LGHNA, CDR2 YSLEER, per germline. This chain's CDR3 is CASSQDLQVNTEAFF. The CDR3 region has the DNA TGCGCCAGCAGCCAAGATTTGCAGGTTAACACTGAAGCTTTCTTT.

J is TRBJ2-4 and V is TRBV19; a weak D match, TRBD2 (7 bases). The CDR3 totals 17 residues. Trimming took off 5 bases at V and 3 bases at J, with 20 bases between the two ends. Germline CDR1 is LNHDA and CDR2 is SQIVND (reference sequence). The CDR3 nucleotides read TGTGCCAGTAGTCCGCGGGAAGGGGGGGATGACAAAAACATTCAGTACTTC. Protein product: CASSPREGGDDKNIQYF.

This clone was seen a single time. V is TRBV28 and J is TRBJ2-7, with a weak D call TRBD2 (6 bases). This CDR3 is built from 13 residues. The V gene's germline CDR1 is MDHEN and CDR2 SYDVKM. V lost 10 bases, J lost 0 bases, and 13 bases lay in between. The CDR3 nucleotides read TGTGCCACCAGGGACTCTAGCTCCTACGAGCAGTACTTC. It translates to CATRDSSSYEQYF.

V is TRBV10-2 and J is TRBJ2-3, with 7 bases aligning to TRBD2. V lost 1 base, J lost 0 bases, and 1 base stayed unmatched. Germline-derived CDR1 and CDR2 are WSHSY and SAAADI. CDR3 length: 15 residues. The CDR3 bases are TGCGCCAGCAGTGAGTGGGGGGGTAGCACAGATACGCAGTATTTT. This sequence encodes CASSEWGGSTDTQYF.

This chain uses TRBV4-1 with TRBJ2-3; 10 bases match TRBD2. There are 15 residues in the CDR3. Germline V gene lookup returns CDR1 MGHRA and CDR2 YSYEKL. V was clipped by 4 bases and J by 1 base; unmatched bases: 2. The CDR3 is CASSRGLAGTDTQYF. Here the CDR3 DNA reads TGCGCCAGCAGCCGAGGACTAGCGGGCACAGATACGCAGTATTTT.

V and J are TRBV6-5 and TRBJ2-2; no firm D call. Germline-derived CDR1 and CDR2 are MNHEY and SVGAGI. The CDR3 contains 12 residues. V was trimmed by 4 bases and J by 6 bases, leaving 6 bases between them. As DNA, the CDR3 is TGTGCCAGCAGTTCCCCCGCCGGGGAGCTGTTTTTT. This encodes CASSSPAGELFF.

This clone was picked up one time. This chain connects TRBV28 to TRBJ1-6; 9 positions agree with TRBD1. Per the germline V gene, CDR1 is MDHEN and CDR2 is SYDVKM. With V trimmed by 6 bases and J by 6 bases, 6 bases remained unmatched. The CDR3 runs 15 residues. The CDR3 loop reads CASSLGQGRNSPLHF. The CDR3 region has the DNA TGTGCCAGCAGCCTCGGACAGGGGCGTAATTCACCCCTCCACTTT.

The gene calls are TRBV7-2 and TRBJ1-3; perhaps TRBD1 as D (6 bases). The CDR3 consists of 15 residues. V was pared by 6 bases and J by 0 bases, with 12 bases between. The germline CDR1 and CDR2 sequences are SGHTA and FQGNSA. This chain's CDR3 is CASRKTGTSGNTIYF. CDR3 coding DNA: TGTGCCAGCAGGAAAACAGGGACCTCTGGAAACACCATATATTTT.

This chain connects TRBV5-1 to TRBJ2-5, with TRBD1 identical over 8 bases. The CDR3 length is 14 residues. Trimming removed 4 bases from V and 5 bases from J; junction bases left unmatched: 7. Per germline, CDR1 SGHRS and CDR2 YFSETQ. The DNA of the CDR3 is TGCGCCAGCAGCCCGGGGGACAGGATGGAGACCCAGTACTTC. Amino acids: CASSPGDRMETQYF.

The V and J genes are TRBV4-3 and TRBJ2-3, with 7 bases aligning to TRBD2. Looked up from germline, CDR1 is LGHNA and CDR2 is YSLEER. This CDR3 has 15 residues. V shed 4 bases and J 2 bases; nucleotides not matched to a gene: 6. CDR3: CASSPSGTVTDTQYF. The CDR3 nucleotides read TGCGCCAGCAGCCCGAGCGGGACGGTCACAGATACGCAGTATTTT.